The sequence of this T cell receptor beta chain was determined in a study of blood T cells in healthy people across ages. Study context: Capturing about one barcoded beta molecule per two T cells was achieved by template switching.

In terms of origin and age, donors were healthy Caucasian individuals from Russia aged roughly 6 to 100. Per-sample PBMC isolation yielded at least 6.5 million cells. The use of a sample-barcoded 5' primer and a J-beta primer mix characterized a second PCR of about 6 to 11 cycles. Tagging of each cDNA molecule was performed by a template-switch adaptor with 12 random nucleotides. TCRdb itself ran the 5' RACE reads through MiXCR, one entry per CDR3 protein. This table holds about a million distinct CDR3 sequences, roughly 51% found once. Germline V gives CDR1 SGHNT, CDR2 YENEEA. This CDR3 spans 16 amino acids. V lost 6 bases, J lost 0 bases, and 14 bases lay in between. This clonotype was observed once.

The source material was blood. The chain has TRBV11-3 and TRBJ1-4, with D tentatively TRBD1 (5 bases). The sequence was obtained from a woman aged 55-69 years in good health. The CDR3 reads CASSLGTAPTNEKLFF. The CDR3 nucleotides are TGTGCCAGCAGTCTCGGGACCGCCCCAACTAATGAAAAACTGTTTTTT.